These 28 T cell receptor beta chains were sequenced from one sample in a study of blood T cell repertoires in COVID-19. Sequencing was performed with immunoSEQ multiplex PCR; in TCRdb, only in-frame clones are kept and a portion is missing. The sample carries 210,000 or so clones, under 90% recorded once. Sequences were obtained from peripheral blood. The receptors were sampled from a man over 45 with acute or convalescent COVID-19.

This chain links TRBV7-9 with TRBJ2-5; TRBD1 matches 7 bases. The CDR3 consists of 16 residues. CDR1 is SEHNR and CDR2 is FQNEAQ in the germline V gene (reference sequence). V shed 0 bases and J 2 bases; nucleotides not matched to a gene: 6. The CDR3 DNA follows: TGTGCCAGCAGCTTAGCGGCAGGGGGAAGGCAAGAGACCCAGTACTTC. Encoded protein: CASSLAAGGRQETQYF.

The chain has TRBV7-9 and TRBJ1-4; the match to TRBD1 covers 8 bases. With 4 bases clipped from V and 7 bases from J, the junction kept 2 bases outside the gene matches. Germline V gives CDR1 SEHNR, CDR2 FQNEAQ (reference sequence). The CDR3 runs to 13 residues. Here the CDR3 DNA reads TGTGCCAGCAGCTCCCAGGGGGCTGAAAAACTGTTTTTT. It yields the protein CASSSQGAEKLFF.

The chain combines TRBV7-9 with TRBJ2-3; D is unclear. CDR3 length equals 16 residues. Germline assignment: CDR1 SEHNR and CDR2 FQNEAQ (reference sequence). V was cut by 0 bases and J by 2 bases, with 12 bases left in between. CDR3 in amino acids: CASSLAHQALTDTQYF. CDR3 nucleotides: TGTGCCAGCAGCTTAGCGCACCAAGCCCTCACAGATACGCAGTATTTT.

The chain employs TRBV6-1 and TRBJ1-2; 7 nucleotides match TRBD1. The CDR3 has 16 amino acids. Germline V lookup: CDR1 MNHNS, CDR2 SASEGT. Germline trimming cut 4 bases from V and 0 bases from J; bases unmatched to any gene: 8. The CDR3 region has the DNA TGTGCCAGCAGTGCGGGGGACAGACCAGCTAACTATGGCTACACCTTC. This sequence encodes CASSAGDRPANYGYTF.

The V call is TRBV5-8, the J call TRBJ1-2; 10 bases fit TRBD1. The CDR3 has 14 residues. Per the germline V gene, CDR1 is SGHTS and CDR2 is YDEGEE. Trimming took 4 bases from V and 6 from J; bases not matched to a gene: 6. This CDR3 is CASSRDRGVDGYTF. Written as DNA, the CDR3 is TGTGCCAGCAGCCGGGACAGGGGAGTAGATGGCTACACCTTC.

The chain employs TRBV29-1 and TRBJ1-2; possible D gene TRBD1, 6 bases. The germline V and J ends were trimmed by 6 bases and 1 base, with 12 bases remaining between them. The CDR3 has 13 amino acids. The germline gives CDR1 SQVTM, CDR2 ANQGSEA. CDR3 protein: CSVHRESNYGYTF. The CDR3 DNA sequence: TGCAGCGTACACAGGGAAAGTAACTATGGCTACACCTTC.

The chain uses TRBV4-1 and TRBJ1-2; 9 bases line up with TRBD1. Germline-derived CDR1 and CDR2 are MGHRA and YSYEKL. Losses at the gene ends were 1 base for V and 13 bases for J; bases not matched to a gene: 10. CDR3 size: 14 residues. Here the CDR3 reads CASSQVPGQGIGTF. The CDR3 DNA is TGCGCCAGCAGCCAAGTCCCGGGACAGGGTATAGGCACCTTC.

The chain links TRBV6-1 to TRBJ2-7; TRBD1 is a possible D gene (5 bases). Germline CDR1 MNHNS, CDR2 SASEGT. CDR3 size: 13 residues. The germline V and J ends were trimmed by 1 base and 6 bases, with 10 bases remaining between them. The CDR3 nucleotides read TGTGCCAGCAGTGAAGAATCAGGGTTCGAGCAGTACTTC. It translates to CASSEESGFEQYF.

The chain uses TRBV12-3 or TRBV12-4 and TRBJ1-2, with 9 bases matching TRBD1. Germline trimming cut 6 bases from V and 7 bases from J; bases unmatched to any gene: 3. The CDR3 is 12 residues long. The CDR3 sequence: CASRQGASGYTF. For the CDR3, the DNA is TGTGCCAGCAGACAGGGGGCGAGTGGCTACACCTTC.

V usage is TRBV14 and J usage is TRBJ2-3; 7 nucleotides match TRBD1. V was pared by 1 base and J by 5 bases, with 0 bases of the junction left unmatched. Germline CDR1 is SGHDN and CDR2 is FVKESK. This CDR3 spans 13 amino acids. Written as DNA, the CDR3 is TGTGCCAGCAGCCAAGGACAGGGAGATACGCAGTATTTT. Amino acid sequence: CASSQGQGDTQYF.

This sequence joins TRBV30 and TRBJ1-3; TRBD1 is a possible D gene (6 bases). CDR3 length: 15 residues. V was clipped by 3 bases and J by 1 base, with 13 bases between them. From germline, CDR1 is GTSNPN and CDR2 SVGIG (reference sequence). CDR3 in DNA: TGTGCCTGGAGGCTTAAGGGGGGGTCTGGAAACACCATATATTTT. Translated, it gives CAWRLKGGSGNTIYF. Full variable domain (missing parts from reference TRBV30 and TRBJ1-3): SQTIHQWPATLVQPVGSPLSLECTVEGTSNPNLYWYRQAAGRGLQLLFYSVGIGQISSEVPQNLSASRPQDRQFILSSKKLLLSDSGFYLCAWRLKGGSGNTIYFGEGSWLTVV.

The chain recombines TRBV19 with TRBJ2-3; 11 positions agree with TRBD1. The CDR3 sequence is 15 residues long. V gave up 5 bases and J gave up 1 base; unmatched junction bases: 2. Germline lookup yields CDR1 LNHDA and CDR2 SQIVND (reference sequence). The CDR3 region is CASSGQGAGTDTQYF. The CDR3 coding sequence is TGTGCCAGTAGTGGACAGGGGGCAGGCACAGATACGCAGTATTTT.

This clone was picked up a small number of times. V and J are TRBV2 and TRBJ2-5; TRBD2 aligns across 9 bases. In germline, CDR1 is SNHLY, CDR2 FYNNEI. This CDR3 comprises 18 residues. Trimming took 6 bases from V and 3 from J; bases not matched to a gene: 17. CDR3 loop: CASRDPGTSRRTKETQYF. CDR3 bases: TGTGCCAGCAGGGATCCCGGGACTAGCCGTAGAACGAAAGAGACCCAGTACTTC.

Only a few counts were recorded for this clone. V and J are TRBV29-1 and TRBJ1-2; D uncertain. With 1 base removed from V and 4 bases from J, the gap between germline ends came to 7 bases. The CDR3 has 12 residues. CDR1 is SQVTM and CDR2 is ANQGSEA in the germline V gene. CDR3 sequence reads: CSVEGPGYGYTF. The CDR3 coding sequence is TGCAGCGTTGAAGGCCCGGGCTATGGCTACACCTTC.

The J gene is TRBJ1-1, the V gene TRBV18, with a tentative D call TRBD1 (6 bases). Germline CDR1 reads KGHSH; CDR2 reads LQKENI. Trimming cost V 4 bases and J 1 base, with 13 bases left between them. The CDR3 covers 15 residues. CDR3 protein: CASSLTRDTNTEAFF. Written as DNA, the CDR3 is TGTGCCAGCTCACTCACACGGGACACGAACACTGAAGCTTTCTTT.

The chain links TRBV29-1 to TRBJ2-7; weak D call: TRBD2 (6 bases). V lost 5 bases and J 0 bases, leaving 14 bases between the germline ends. This CDR3 contains 14 residues. Per germline, CDR1 SQVTM and CDR2 ANQGSEA. CDR3 amino acids: CSVRGTVTSYEQYF. The CDR3 DNA is TGCAGCGTTCGGGGGACGGTTACCTCCTACGAGCAGTACTTC.

V gene TRBV19 combines with J gene TRBJ1-1, with 8 bases lining up with TRBD1. The V gene's germline CDR1 is LNHDA and CDR2 SQIVND (reference sequence). The junction had 9 bases not matched to a gene; V was cut back by 6 bases and J by 0 bases. The CDR3 is made up of 16 amino acids. The DNA of the CDR3 is TGTGCCAGTAGGGGGGACAGGCCCGTTATGAACACTGAAGCTTTCTTT. Residues: CASRGDRPVMNTEAFF.

Points on this clone: A much larger clone lies a single base off, so this may be a read error. The rearrangement uses TRBV2 and TRBJ1-1, with 7 positions matching TRBD1. From germline, CDR1 is SNHLY and CDR2 FYNNEI. The CDR3 is 17 residues long. This CDR3 is CASSYDREGGLNAEAFF. The DNA for the CDR3 is TGTGCCAGCAGTTACGACAGGGAAGGCGGATTGAACGCTGAAGCTTTCTTT.

There are a few counts of this clone. Germline is not matched at one junction end, which may reflect a read error. J is TRBJ2-7 and V is TRBV11-2; D possibly uses TRBD1 or TRBD2 (6 bases each). CDR1 is SGHAT and CDR2 is FQNNGV in the germline V gene. The length of the CDR3 is 15 residues. This CDR3 reads CASSVEGGSSYEQYF. Written as DNA, the CDR3 is TGTGCCAGCAGCGTAGAGGGGGGAAGTTCCTACGAGCAGTACTTC.

This clone has just one count. The V call is TRBV4-1, the J call TRBJ1-3; D uncertain. Germline V CDR1 and CDR2: MGHRA, YSYEKL. V was pared by 0 bases and J by 4 bases, with 19 bases between. The CDR3 is 18 residues long. Here the CDR3 reads CASSQDTLVNSRGNTIYF. DNA of the CDR3: TGCGCCAGCAGCCAAGATACGTTGGTAAACTCCAGGGGAAACACCATATATTTT.

This clone appeared a single time. The chain has TRBV30 and TRBJ1-1; tentatively, D is TRBD1 (6 bases). The germline CDR1 and CDR2 sequences are GTSNPN and SVGIG (reference sequence). The length of the CDR3 is 14 residues. V dropped 6 bases and J dropped 1 base, with 15 bases sitting between them. CDR3 coding DNA: TGTGCCTGTCCGGGACAATTGAAGAACACTGAAGCTTTCTTT. It translates to CACPGQLKNTEAFF.

The chain is built from TRBV10-1 and TRBJ2-7, with TRBD1 identical over 9 bases. CDR1 and CDR2 (germline): WNHNN, SYGVQD (reference sequence). The CDR3 sequence is 17 residues long. The V gene end was trimmed by 3 bases and the J gene end by 3 bases; junction bases not matched to a gene: 12. In nucleotides, the CDR3 is TGCGCCAGCAGTGATGGGGACAGGGCCTCAAGAGTCTACGAGCAGTACTTC. It is translated as CASSDGDRASRVYEQYF.

The CDR3 reads CASSVGLAGGQETQYF. The CDR3 nucleotides are TGTGCCAGCAGCGTGGGGCTAGCGGGGGGGCAAGAGACCCAGTACTTC. The chain joins TRBV9 to TRBJ2-5, with 12 nucleotides matching TRBD2. This CDR3 has 16 residues. CDR1 is SGDLS and CDR2 is YYNGEE in the germline V gene. V shed 2 bases, J shed 2 bases, and the junction held 4 bases outside the gene matches.

The rearrangement links TRBV27 to TRBJ1-5; 7 bases are a match to TRBD1. There are 18 residues in the CDR3. The V segment lost 5 bases and the J segment 1 base; nucleotides outside the gene matches: 14. The germline gives CDR1 MNHEY, CDR2 SMNVEV (reference sequence). CDR3 bases: TGTGCCAGCAGTCCCGGAAACAGGGGCCGCACCAGCAATCAGCCCCAGCATTTT. This codes for CASSPGNRGRTSNQPQHF.

The genes are TRBV27 and TRBJ1-1, with a weak D call TRBD1 (6 bases). V lost 5 bases and J 2 bases, leaving 12 bases between the germline ends. Germline CDR1 reads MNHEY; CDR2 reads SMNVEV (reference sequence). The CDR3 sequence is 14 residues long. CDR3 region: CASSAGTYNTEAFF. DNA for the CDR3: TGTGCCAGCAGTGCTGGGACATACAACACTGAAGCTTTCTTT.

This sequence joins TRBV5-1 and TRBJ1-2; the D gene is possibly TRBD1 (6 bases). Germline V CDR1 and CDR2: SGHRS, YFSETQ. V was cut by 0 bases and J by 3 bases, with 12 bases left in between. CDR3 length: 15 residues. CDR3: CASSLVLQGDYGYTF. DNA of the CDR3: TGCGCCAGCAGCTTGGTTCTACAGGGAGACTATGGCTACACCTTC. Complete variable domain (other parts from reference TRBV5-1 and TRBJ1-2): KAGVTQTPRYLIKTRGQQVTLSCSPISGHRSVSWYQQTPGQGLQFLFEYFSETQRNKGNFPGRFSGRQFSNSRSEMNVSTLELGDSALYLCASSLVLQGDYGYTFGSGTRLTVV.

J is TRBJ2-5 and V is TRBV20-1; 11 bases match TRBD2. Germline values: CDR1 DFQATT, CDR2 SNEGSKA (reference sequence). Trimming took 3 bases from V and 4 from J; bases not matched to a gene: 7. There are 15 residues in the CDR3. The CDR3: CSASFPGLAGETQYF. The CDR3 coding sequence is TGCAGTGCTAGTTTCCCCGGACTAGCGGGAGAGACCCAGTACTTC.

The J gene is TRBJ1-3, the V gene TRBV5-1; TRBD1 aligns across 7 bases. In germline, CDR1 is SGHRS, CDR2 YFSETQ. V dropped 4 bases and J dropped 4; count of bases not matched to a gene: 2. This CDR3 comprises 13 residues. CDR3 in amino acids: CASSQGDGNTIYF. CDR3 sequence (DNA): TGCGCCAGCAGCCAGGGGGACGGAAACACCATATATTTT.